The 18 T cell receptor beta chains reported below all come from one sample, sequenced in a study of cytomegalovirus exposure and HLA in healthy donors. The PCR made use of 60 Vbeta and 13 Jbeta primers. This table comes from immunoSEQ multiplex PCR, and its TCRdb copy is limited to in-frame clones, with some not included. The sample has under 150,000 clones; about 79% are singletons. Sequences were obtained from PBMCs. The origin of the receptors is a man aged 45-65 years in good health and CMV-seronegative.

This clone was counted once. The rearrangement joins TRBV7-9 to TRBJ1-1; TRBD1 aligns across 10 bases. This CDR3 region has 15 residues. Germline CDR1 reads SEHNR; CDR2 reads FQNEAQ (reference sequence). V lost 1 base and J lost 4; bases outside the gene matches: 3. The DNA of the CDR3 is TGTGCCAGCAGCTTAGGACAGGGGGCCGGCACTGAAGCTTTCTTT. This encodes CASSLGQGAGTEAFF. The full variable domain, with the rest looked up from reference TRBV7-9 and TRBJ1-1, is DTGVSQNPRHKITKRGQNVTFRCDPISEHNRLYWYRQTLGQGPEFLTYFQNEAQLEKSRLLSDRFSAERPKGSFSTLEIQRTEQGDSAMYLCASSLGQGAGTEAFFGQGTRLTVV.

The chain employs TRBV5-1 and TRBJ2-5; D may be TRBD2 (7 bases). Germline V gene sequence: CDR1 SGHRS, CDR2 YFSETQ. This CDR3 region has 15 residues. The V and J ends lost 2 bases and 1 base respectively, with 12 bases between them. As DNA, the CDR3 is TGCGCCAGCAGCTTATTTGGGGGGGCCCAAGAGACCCAGTACTTC. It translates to CASSLFGGAQETQYF.

The CDR3 DNA reads as TGTGCCAGCAGCTTGGCAGGGATGAATGAAAAACTGTTTTTT. Translation: CASSLAGMNEKLFF. V is TRBV7-2 and J is TRBJ1-4, with TRBD1 as a possible D gene (5 bases). The CDR3 totals 14 residues. Per germline, CDR1 SGHTA and CDR2 FQGNSA. The V and J ends lost 3 bases and 5 bases respectively, with 10 bases between them.

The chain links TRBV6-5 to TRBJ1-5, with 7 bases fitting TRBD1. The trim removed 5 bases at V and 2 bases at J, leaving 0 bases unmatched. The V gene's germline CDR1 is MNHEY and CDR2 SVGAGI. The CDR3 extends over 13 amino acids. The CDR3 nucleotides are TGTGCCAGCAGTCAGGGGGGCAATCAGCCCCAGCATTTT. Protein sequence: CASSQGGNQPQHF.

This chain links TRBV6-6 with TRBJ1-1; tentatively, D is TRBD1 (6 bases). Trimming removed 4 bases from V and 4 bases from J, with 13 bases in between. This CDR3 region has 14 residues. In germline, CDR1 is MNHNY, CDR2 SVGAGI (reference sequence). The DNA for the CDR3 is TGTGCCAGCAGTTCAAACAGGGCGGGCACTGAAGCTTTCTTT. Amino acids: CASSSNRAGTEAFF.

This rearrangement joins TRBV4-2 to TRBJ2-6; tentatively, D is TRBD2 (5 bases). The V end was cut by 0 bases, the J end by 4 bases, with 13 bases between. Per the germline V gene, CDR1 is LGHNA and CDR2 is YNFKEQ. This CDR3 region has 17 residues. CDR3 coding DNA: TGTGCCAGCAGCCAAGACACCGGGTCGGGAGGGGCCAACGTCCTGACTTTC. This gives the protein CASSQDTGSGGANVLTF.

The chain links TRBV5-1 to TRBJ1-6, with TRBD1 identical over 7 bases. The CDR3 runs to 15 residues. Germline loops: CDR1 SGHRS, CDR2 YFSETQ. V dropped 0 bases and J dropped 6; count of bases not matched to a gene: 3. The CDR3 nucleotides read TGCGCCAGCAGCTTGGCCACAGGGGTTAATTCACCCCTCCACTTT. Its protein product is CASSLATGVNSPLHF.

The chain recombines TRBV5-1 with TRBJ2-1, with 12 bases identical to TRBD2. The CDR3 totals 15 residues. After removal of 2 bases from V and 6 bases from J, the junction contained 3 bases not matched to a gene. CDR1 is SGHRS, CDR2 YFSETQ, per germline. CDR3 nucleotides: TGCGCCAGCAGCTTACTAGCGGGGGGATCCAATGAGCAGTTCTTC. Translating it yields CASSLLAGGSNEQFF. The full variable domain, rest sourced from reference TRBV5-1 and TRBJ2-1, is KAGVTQTPRYLIKTRGQQVTLSCSPISGHRSVSWYQQTPGQGLQFLFEYFSETQRNKGNFPGRFSGRQFSNSRSEMNVSTLELGDSALYLCASSLLAGGSNEQFFGPGTRLTVL.

The DNA of the CDR3 is TGTGCCAGTAGTCCCACGGGCGGGTGGTACAATGAGCAGTTCTTC. Protein product: CASSPTGGWYNEQFF. The V and J genes are TRBV19 and TRBJ2-1; weak D call: TRBD2 (5 bases). The CDR3 loop spans 15 amino acids. CDR1 LNHDA and CDR2 SQIVND come from the germline V gene (reference sequence). Trimming removed 5 bases at V and 4 bases at J, with 15 bases between.

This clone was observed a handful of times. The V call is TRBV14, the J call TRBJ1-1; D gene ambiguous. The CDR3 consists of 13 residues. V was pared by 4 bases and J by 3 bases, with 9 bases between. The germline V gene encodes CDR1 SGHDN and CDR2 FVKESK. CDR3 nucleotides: TGTGCCAGCAGCCCTCGGACTTACACTGAAGCTTTCTTT. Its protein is CASSPRTYTEAFF.

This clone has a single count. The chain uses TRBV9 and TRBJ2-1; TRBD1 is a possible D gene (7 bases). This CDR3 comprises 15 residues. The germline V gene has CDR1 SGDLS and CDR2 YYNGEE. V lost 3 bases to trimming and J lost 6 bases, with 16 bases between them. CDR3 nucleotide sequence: TGTGCCAGCAGCGCAGGGGGGTACGGGGGCAATGAGCAGTTCTTC. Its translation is CASSAGGYGGNEQFF.

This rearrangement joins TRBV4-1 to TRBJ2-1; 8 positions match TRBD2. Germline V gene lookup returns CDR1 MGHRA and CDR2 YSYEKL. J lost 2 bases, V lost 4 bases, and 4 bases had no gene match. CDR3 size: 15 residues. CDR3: CASSPGLATYNEQFF. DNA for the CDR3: TGCGCCAGCAGCCCCGGACTAGCCACCTACAATGAGCAGTTCTTC.

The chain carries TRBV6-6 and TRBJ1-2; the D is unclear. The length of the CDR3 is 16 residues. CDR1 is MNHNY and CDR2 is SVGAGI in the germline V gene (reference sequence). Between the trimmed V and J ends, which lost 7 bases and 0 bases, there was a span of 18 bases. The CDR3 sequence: CASTPAGQTPNYGYTF. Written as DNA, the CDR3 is TGTGCCAGCACTCCGGCAGGCCAGACCCCTAACTATGGCTACACCTTC.

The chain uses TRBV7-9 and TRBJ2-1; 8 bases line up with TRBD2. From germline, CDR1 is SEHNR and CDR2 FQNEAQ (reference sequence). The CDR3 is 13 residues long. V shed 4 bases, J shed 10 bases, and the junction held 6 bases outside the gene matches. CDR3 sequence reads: CASSSGASGEQFF. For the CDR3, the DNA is TGTGCCAGCAGCTCTGGGGCTAGCGGGGAGCAGTTCTTC. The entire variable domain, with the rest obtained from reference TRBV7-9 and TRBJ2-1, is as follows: DTGVSQNPRHKITKRGQNVTFRCDPISEHNRLYWYRQTLGQGPEFLTYFQNEAQLEKSRLLSDRFSAERPKGSFSTLEIQRTEQGDSAMYLCASSSGASGEQFFGPGTRLTVL.

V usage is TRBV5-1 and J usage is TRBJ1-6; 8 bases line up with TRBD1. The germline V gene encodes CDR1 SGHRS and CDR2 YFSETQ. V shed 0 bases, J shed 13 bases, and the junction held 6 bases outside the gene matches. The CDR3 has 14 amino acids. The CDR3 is CASSLGQGSNPLHF. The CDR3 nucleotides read TGCGCCAGCAGCTTGGGACAGGGGTCCAACCCCCTCCACTTT.

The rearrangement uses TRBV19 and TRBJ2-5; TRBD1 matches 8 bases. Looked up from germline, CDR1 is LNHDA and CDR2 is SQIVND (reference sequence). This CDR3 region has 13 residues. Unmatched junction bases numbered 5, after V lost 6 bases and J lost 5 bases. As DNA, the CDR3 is TGTGCCAGTAGGATGGACAGGGAGGAGACCCAGTACTTC. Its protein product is CASRMDREETQYF.

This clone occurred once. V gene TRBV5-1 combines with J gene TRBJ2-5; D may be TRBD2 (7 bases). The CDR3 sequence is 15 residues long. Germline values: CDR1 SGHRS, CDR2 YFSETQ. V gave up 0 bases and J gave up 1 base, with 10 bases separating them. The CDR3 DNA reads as TGCGCCAGCAGCTTGGCGGGGGGCCTCCAAGAGACCCAGTACTTC. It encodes CASSLAGGLQETQYF.

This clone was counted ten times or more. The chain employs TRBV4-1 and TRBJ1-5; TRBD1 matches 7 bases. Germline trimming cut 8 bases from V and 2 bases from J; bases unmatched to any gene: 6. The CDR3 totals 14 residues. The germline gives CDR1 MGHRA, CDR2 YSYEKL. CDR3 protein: CASGTGEGNQPQHF. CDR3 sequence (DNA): TGCGCCAGCGGAACAGGGGAGGGCAATCAGCCCCAGCATTTT.